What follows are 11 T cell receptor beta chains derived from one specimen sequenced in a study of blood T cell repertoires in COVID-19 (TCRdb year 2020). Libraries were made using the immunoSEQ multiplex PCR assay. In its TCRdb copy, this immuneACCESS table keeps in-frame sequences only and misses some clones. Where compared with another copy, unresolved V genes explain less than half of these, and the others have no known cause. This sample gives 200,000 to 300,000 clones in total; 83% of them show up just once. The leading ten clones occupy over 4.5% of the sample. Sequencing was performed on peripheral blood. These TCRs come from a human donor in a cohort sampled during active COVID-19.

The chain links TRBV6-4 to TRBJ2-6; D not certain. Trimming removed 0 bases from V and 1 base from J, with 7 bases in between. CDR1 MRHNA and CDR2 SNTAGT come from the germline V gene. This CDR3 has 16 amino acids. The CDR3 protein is CASSDSFESGANVLTF. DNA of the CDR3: TGTGCCAGCAGTGACTCCTTCGAGTCTGGGGCCAACGTCCTGACTTTC.

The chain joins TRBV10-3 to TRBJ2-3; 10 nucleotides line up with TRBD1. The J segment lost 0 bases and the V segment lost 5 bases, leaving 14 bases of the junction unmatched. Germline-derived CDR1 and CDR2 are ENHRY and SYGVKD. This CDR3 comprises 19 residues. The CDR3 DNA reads TGTGCCATCAGTCGGGACAGGGGAAACAGGGGAGGGAGCACAGATACGCAGTATTTT. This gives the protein CAISRDRGNRGGSTDTQYF.

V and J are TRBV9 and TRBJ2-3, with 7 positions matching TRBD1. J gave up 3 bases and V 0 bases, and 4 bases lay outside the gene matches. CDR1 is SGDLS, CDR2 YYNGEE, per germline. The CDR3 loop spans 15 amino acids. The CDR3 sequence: CASSVAAGGTDTQYF. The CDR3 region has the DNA TGTGCCAGCAGCGTAGCGGCAGGGGGTACAGATACGCAGTATTTT. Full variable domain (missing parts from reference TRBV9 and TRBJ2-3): DSGVTQTPKHLITATGQRVTLRCSPRSGDLSVYWYQQSLDQGLQFLIQYYNGEERAKGNILERFSAQQFPDLHSELNLSSLELGDSALYFCASSVAAGGTDTQYFGPGTRLTVL.

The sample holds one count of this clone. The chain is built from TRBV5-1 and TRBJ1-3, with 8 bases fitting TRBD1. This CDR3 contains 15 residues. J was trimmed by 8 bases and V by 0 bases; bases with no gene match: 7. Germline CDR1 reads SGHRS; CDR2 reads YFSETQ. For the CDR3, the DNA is TGCGCCAGCAGCTTGGACCAAGGGACAGGAGACACCATATATTTT. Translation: CASSLDQGTGDTIYF.

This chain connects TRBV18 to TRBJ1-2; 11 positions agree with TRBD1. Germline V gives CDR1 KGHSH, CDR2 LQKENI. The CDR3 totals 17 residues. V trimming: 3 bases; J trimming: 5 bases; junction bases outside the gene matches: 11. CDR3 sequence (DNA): TGTGCCAGCTCACCGGGACAGGGGGGACCGAGGCCTTATGGCTACACCTTC. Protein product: CASSPGQGGPRPYGYTF.

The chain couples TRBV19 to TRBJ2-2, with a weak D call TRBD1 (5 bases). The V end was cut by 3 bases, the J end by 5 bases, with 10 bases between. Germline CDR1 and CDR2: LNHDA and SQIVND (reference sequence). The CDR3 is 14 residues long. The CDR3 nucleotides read TGTGCCAGTAGTATCGTGTCAGGGACCGGGGAGCTGTTTTTT. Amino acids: CASSIVSGTGELFF.

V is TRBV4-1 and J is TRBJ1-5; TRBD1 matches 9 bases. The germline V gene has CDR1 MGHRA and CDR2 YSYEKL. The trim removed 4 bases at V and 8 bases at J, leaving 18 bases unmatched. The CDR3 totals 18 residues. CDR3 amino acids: CASSRLQRGQGPREPQHF. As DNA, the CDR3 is TGCGCCAGCAGCCGCCTTCAGAGGGGACAGGGCCCTCGGGAGCCCCAGCATTTT.

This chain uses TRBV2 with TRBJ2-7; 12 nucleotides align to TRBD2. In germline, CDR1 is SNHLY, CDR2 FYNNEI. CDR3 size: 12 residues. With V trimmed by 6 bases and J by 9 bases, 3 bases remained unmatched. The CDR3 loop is CASRPTSGGQYF. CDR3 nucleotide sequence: TGTGCCAGCAGGCCGACTAGCGGGGGGCAGTACTTC.

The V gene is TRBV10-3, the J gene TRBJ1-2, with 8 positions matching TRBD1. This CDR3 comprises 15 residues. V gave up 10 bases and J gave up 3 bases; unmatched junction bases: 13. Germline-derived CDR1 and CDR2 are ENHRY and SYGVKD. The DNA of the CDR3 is TGTGCCACCCTGGAGTACGGACAGGGAGACTATGGCTACACCTTC. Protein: CATLEYGQGDYGYTF.

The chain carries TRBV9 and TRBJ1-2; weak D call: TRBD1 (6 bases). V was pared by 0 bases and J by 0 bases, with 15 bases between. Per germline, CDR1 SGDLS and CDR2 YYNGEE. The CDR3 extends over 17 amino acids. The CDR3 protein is CASSVDLQGAANYGYTF. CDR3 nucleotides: TGTGCCAGCAGCGTAGACTTACAGGGAGCAGCTAACTATGGCTACACCTTC.

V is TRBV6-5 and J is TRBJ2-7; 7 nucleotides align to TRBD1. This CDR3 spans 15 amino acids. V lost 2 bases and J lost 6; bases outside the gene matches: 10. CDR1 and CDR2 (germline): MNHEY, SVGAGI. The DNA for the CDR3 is TGTGCCAGCAGTTACCTGACAGGGACCGTCGGCGAGCAGTACTTC. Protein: CASSYLTGTVGEQYF.